These 11 T cell receptor beta chains were sequenced from one sample in a study of blood T cell repertoires in COVID-19. The data were produced by immunoSEQ multiplex PCR, yet TCRdb's version contains in-frame clones alone and is incomplete. The table shows 25,000 to 30,000 clones, with about 83% occurring only once. The sample comprised peripheral blood. The receptors shown here come from a human donor in a cohort sampled during active COVID-19.

The CDR3 spells CASSYSGQGPAYEQYF. The CDR3, as DNA: TGTGCCAGCAGTTACTCGGGACAGGGTCCGGCATACGAGCAGTACTTC. The J gene is TRBJ2-7, the V gene TRBV6-5, with 9 bases fitting TRBD1. The CDR3 is 16 amino acids. V gave up 0 bases and J gave up 4 bases; unmatched junction bases: 7. CDR1 MNHEY and CDR2 SVGAGI come from the germline V gene.

V gene TRBV5-5 combines with J gene TRBJ2-1; 10 bases fit TRBD2. The CDR3 length is 15 residues. Germline-derived CDR1 and CDR2 are SGHKS and YYEKEE (reference sequence). Losses at the gene ends were 0 bases for V and 6 bases for J; bases not matched to a gene: 3. The CDR3 protein is CASSLGLAGGNEQFF. The CDR3 DNA is TGTGCCAGCAGCTTGGGACTAGCGGGTGGCAATGAGCAGTTCTTC.

The chain couples TRBV28 to TRBJ2-7, with 15 positions matching TRBD2. Per germline, CDR1 MDHEN and CDR2 SYDVKM. The CDR3 is made up of 19 amino acids. J gave up 1 base and V 5 bases, and 12 bases lay outside the gene matches. In DNA form, the CDR3 reads TGTGCCAGCAGTAGCCCATCCGGGACTAGCGGGAGGTCGTCCTACGAGCAGTACTTC. Protein sequence: CASSSPSGTSGRSSYEQYF.

This chain connects TRBV11-2 to TRBJ2-1; tentatively, D is TRBD2 (6 bases). CDR1 and CDR2 (germline): SGHAT, FQNNGV. Trimming took 6 bases from V and 5 from J, leaving 17 bases between them. The CDR3 consists of 15 residues. In nucleotides, the CDR3 is TGTGCCAGCAGTCTAGGGCCCGTAGCGGACAATGAGCAGTTCTTC. Translation gives CASSLGPVADNEQFF.

This clone was picked up a small number of times. The chain has TRBV6-5 and TRBJ2-3; TRBD1 matches at 11 bases. Germline V CDR1 and CDR2: MNHEY, SVGAGI. The V segment lost 6 bases and the J segment 2 bases; nucleotides outside the gene matches: 4. CDR3 length: 15 amino acids. CDR3 sequence reads: CASSRDRGYTDTQYF. Written as DNA, the CDR3 is TGTGCCAGCAGCCGGGACAGGGGGTACACAGATACGCAGTATTTT.

The chain has TRBV7-3 and TRBJ2-7; 11 bases line up with TRBD2. Looked up from germline, CDR1 is SGHTA and CDR2 is FQGTGA. The CDR3 is made up of 14 amino acids. The V gene end was trimmed by 2 bases and the J gene end by 6 bases; junction bases not matched to a gene: 3. CDR3: CASSLLAGGGEQYF. The DNA for the CDR3 is TGTGCCAGCAGCTTACTAGCGGGAGGTGGCGAGCAGTACTTC.

In this sample, this clone turned up once. The rearrangement links TRBV5-6 to TRBJ2-3, with 11 nucleotides matching TRBD2. Trimming at V came to 2 bases and at J to 4 bases, leaving 6 bases not matched to a gene. Germline CDR1 is SGHDT and CDR2 is YYEEEE. This CDR3 has 16 residues. The DNA for the CDR3 is TGTGCCAGCAGCTTAACTAGCGGGGGATATCCAGATACGCAGTATTTT. Protein product: CASSLTSGGYPDTQYF.

The chain employs TRBV6-2 or TRBV6-3 and TRBJ2-7; possible D gene TRBD1, 6 bases. The CDR3 covers 17 residues. V was clipped by 2 bases and J by 3 bases, with 20 bases between them. Germline CDR1 and CDR2: MNHEY and SVGEGT. CDR3 nucleotides: TGTGCCAGCAGTTACAGTCTACGAGCCTTGGACAGCTACGAGCAGTACTTC. Encoded protein: CASSYSLRALDSYEQYF.

The chain couples TRBV5-4 to TRBJ1-6; tentatively, D is TRBD1 (6 bases). This CDR3 spans 14 amino acids. Trimming cost V 4 bases and J 10 bases, with 15 bases left between them. Germline V CDR1 and CDR2: SGHNT, YYREEE (reference sequence). DNA of the CDR3: TGTGCCAGCAGCGAACAGGGAAGCGGCTCACCCCTCCACTTT. Its protein product is CASSEQGSGSPLHF.

This chain uses TRBV7-3 with TRBJ2-5, with 10 nucleotides matching TRBD2. Trimming took 2 bases from V and 4 from J; bases not matched to a gene: 10. The CDR3 runs 17 residues. Germline assignment: CDR1 SGHTA and CDR2 FQGTGA. CDR3 coding DNA: TGTGCCAGCAGCTTAGGTGTCCTAGCGGGAGAGGGAGAGACCCAGTACTTC. It encodes CASSLGVLAGEGETQYF.

This clone was picked up a small number of times. The chain couples TRBV7-9 to TRBJ1-1; no firm D call. Trimming cost V 5 bases and J 2 bases, with 9 bases left between them. Germline-derived CDR1 and CDR2 are SEHNR and FQNEAQ (reference sequence). This CDR3 has 13 residues. Written as DNA, the CDR3 is TGTGCCAGCAGCCAACAGATAAACACTGAAGCTTTCTTT. Protein product: CASSQQINTEAFF.